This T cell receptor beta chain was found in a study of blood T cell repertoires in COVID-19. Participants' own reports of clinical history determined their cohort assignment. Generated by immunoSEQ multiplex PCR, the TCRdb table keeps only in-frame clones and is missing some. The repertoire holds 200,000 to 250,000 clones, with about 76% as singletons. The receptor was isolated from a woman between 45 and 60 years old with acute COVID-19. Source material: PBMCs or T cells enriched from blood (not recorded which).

For the CDR3, the DNA is TGTGCCAGCAGCCAAGATCCGGGGGCTGGGGCCAACGTCCTGACTTTC. Translation: CASSQDPGAGANVLTF. The chain recombines TRBV3-1 (or the pseudogene TRBV3-2) with TRBJ2-6; TRBD2 might be the D (6 bases). Between the trimmed V and J ends, which lost 0 bases and 2 bases, there was a span of 8 bases. CDR1 and CDR2 (germline): LGHDT, YNNKEL (reference sequence). CDR3 size: 16 residues.